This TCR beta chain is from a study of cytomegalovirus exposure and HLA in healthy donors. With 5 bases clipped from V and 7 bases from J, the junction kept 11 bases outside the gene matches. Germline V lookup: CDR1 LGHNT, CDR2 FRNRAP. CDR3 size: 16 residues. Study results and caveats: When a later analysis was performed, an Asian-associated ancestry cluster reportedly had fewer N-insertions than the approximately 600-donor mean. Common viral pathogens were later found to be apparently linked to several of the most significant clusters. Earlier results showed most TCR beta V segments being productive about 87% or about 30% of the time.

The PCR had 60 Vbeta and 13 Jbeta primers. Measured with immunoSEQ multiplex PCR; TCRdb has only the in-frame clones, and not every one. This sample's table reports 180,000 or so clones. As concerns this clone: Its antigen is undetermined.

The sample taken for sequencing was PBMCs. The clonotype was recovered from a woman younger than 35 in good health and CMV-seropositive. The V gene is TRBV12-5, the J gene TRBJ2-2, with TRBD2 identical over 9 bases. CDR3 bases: TGTGCTAGTGGTCCCCCTTCGGGACTAGCTTACGGGGAGCTGTTTTTT. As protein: CASGPPSGLAYGELFF.